Reported below is one TCR beta chain. The data belong to a study of cytomegalovirus exposure and HLA in healthy donors. Background on the study: There were 117 million unique TCR beta sequences, drawn from approximately 180 million T cells, in an earlier analysis.

A multiplex PCR was run with 60 Vbeta primers and 13 Jbeta primers. Sequencing used immunoSEQ multiplex PCR; TCRdb keeps in-frame clones, though not all of them. The profile shows around 200,000 clones, 75% to 90% of them singletons. Trimming removed 4 bases at V and 0 bases at J, with 13 bases between. Germline CDR1 MNHEY, CDR2 SVGAGI. The CDR3 is 16 residues long. Source material: PBMCs. The chain uses TRBV6-5 and TRBJ2-1, with a weak D call TRBD2 (6 bases). The source is a boy aged 5-17 years in good health and CMV-seronegative. Written as DNA, the CDR3 is TGTGCCAGCAGTTCTCGTGGGACTGTCTCCTACAATGAGCAGTTCTTC. Encoded protein: CASSSRGTVSYNEQFF.